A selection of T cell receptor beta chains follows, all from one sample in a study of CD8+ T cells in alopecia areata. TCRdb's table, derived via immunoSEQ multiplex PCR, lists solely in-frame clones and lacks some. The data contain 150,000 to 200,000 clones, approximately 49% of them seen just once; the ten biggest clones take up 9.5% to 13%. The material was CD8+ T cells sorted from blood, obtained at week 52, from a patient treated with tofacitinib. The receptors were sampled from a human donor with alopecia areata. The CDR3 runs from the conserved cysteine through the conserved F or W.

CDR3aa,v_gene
CASTERTGMNTEAFF,TRBV6-5
CASSRNTEAFF,TRBV5-6
CASSARGRMEAFF,TRBV19
CAWSWGDEQFF,TRBV30
CASSVWTGGQRETQYF,TRBV9
CASSSTGAQNTEAFF,TRBV5-1
CATSGLGQMGGNTIYF,TRBV15
CASSLSAGTGGRVTEAFF,TRBV27
CASSLGKGVLYGYTF,TRBV27
CASSLGSYTGELFF,TRBV7-3
CASSVTNRDRVGGYTF,TRBV9
CASTPAGANSPLHF,TRBV27
CASSFSPGDEETQYF,TRBV7-9
CASSLRLVTEQFF,TRBV14
CASSLTGDGDSPLHF,TRBV5-1
CAIKGTGLNSPLHF,TRBV10-3
CASSIFEINQPQHF,TRBV19
CSVLAGKSYNEQFF,TRBV29-1
CASRRDHPGTPLHF,TRBV6-6
CAISDGRELFF,TRBV10-3
CASSAWGGHNTGELFF,TRBV6-1
CASSYSQVASTDTQYF,TRBV5-4
CASSISGQPQHF,TRBV19